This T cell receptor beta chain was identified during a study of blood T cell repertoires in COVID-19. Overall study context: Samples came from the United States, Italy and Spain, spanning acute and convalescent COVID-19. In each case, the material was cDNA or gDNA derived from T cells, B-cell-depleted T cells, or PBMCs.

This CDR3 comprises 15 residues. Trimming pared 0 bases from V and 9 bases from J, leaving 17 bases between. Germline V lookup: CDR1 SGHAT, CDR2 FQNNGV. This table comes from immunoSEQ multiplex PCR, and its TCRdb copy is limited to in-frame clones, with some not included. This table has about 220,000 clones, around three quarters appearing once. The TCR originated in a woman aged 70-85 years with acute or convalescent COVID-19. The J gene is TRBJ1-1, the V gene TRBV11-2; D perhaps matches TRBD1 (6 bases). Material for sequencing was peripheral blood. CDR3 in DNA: TGTGCCAGCAGCTTAGATCGGGGGGGCTTACGGCAAGCTTTCTTT. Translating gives CASSLDRGGLRQAFF.